The rows below give T cell receptor beta chains drawn from one sample of a study of cytomegalovirus exposure and HLA in healthy donors. Libraries were prepared by immunoSEQ multiplex PCR; TCRdb keeps only in-frame clonotypes and omits some of them. The sample holds approximately 170,000 clones, 76% seen once. What was sequenced was PBMCs. All receptors come from a female donor in good health and CMV-seronegative. The conserved cysteine and the conserved F or W are not part of the CDR3 here.

V	J	CDR3
TRBV19	TRBJ1-1	ASSRQMNTEAF
TRBV2	TRBJ1-1	ASSDPGSTEAF
TRBV6-4	TRBJ2-7	ASSDSSSVTYEQY
TRBV6-6	TRBJ1-6	ASSSQTGVTNSPLH
TRBV28	TRBJ2-7	ASSPPQGSAEQY
TRBV7-2	TRBJ2-1	ASSLEGEGRREQF
TRBV10-3	TRBJ1-2	ASGVGANYGYT
TRBV5-5	TRBJ1-4	ASSLVGRGGEKLF
TRBV9	TRBJ2-7	ASSAASGPAYEQY
TRBV10-3	TRBJ2-2	AISVSPGELF
TRBV7-6	TRBJ2-7	ASSLAQASAYEQY
TRBV4-3	TRBJ2-1	ASSLRTSGRNNEQF